This TCR beta chain was profiled in a study of T-cell memory formation after mild COVID-19. About the study: Each donor largely had its own TCR clusters.

After 5'RACE with constant-segment primers, TCR alpha and TCR beta cDNA libraries carrying sample barcodes and UMIs were obtained. Via MiXCR, TCRdb re-called the 5' RACE reads, giving one row per CDR3 protein. Among approximately 290,000 distinct CDR3 sequences listed, approximately 19% were seen once. With regard to this clonotype: Its antigen is not known.

Germline V gives CDR1 SGHRS, CDR2 YFSETQ. V trimming: 7 bases; J trimming: 5 bases; junction bases outside the gene matches: 4. The CDR3 totals 13 residues. Study-level findings and limits: CD4+ clones that contracted lay mainly in CM and EM; CD8+ ones lay in EMRA. Contracting clones, day 15 to 85, had balanced CD4/CD8, and later expanders favored CD4+.

The chain recombines TRBV5-1 with TRBJ1-4; 8 nucleotides match TRBD1. Sequenced material: PBMCs or a T cell subset sorted from them (not recorded which). This clonotype originated in a man aged 18-30 years who had mild COVID-19 (a few samples of this study predate the infection). Cell type and time point are not known. CDR3: CASQTGVNEKLFF. The CDR3 nucleotides are TGCGCCAGCCAGACAGGGGTGAATGAAAAACTGTTTTTT.